A single sample is the source of the 13 T cell receptor beta chains below, sequenced in a study of human T cells and chemical hapten exposure. MiXCR, applied by TCRdb to the RACE reads, yields one record per CDR3 protein. The sample holds 150,000 to 200,000 distinct CDR3 sequences, roughly 25% seen once. As to time point: patch test 3, about 24 weeks after DPC sensitization. As for treatment: therapeutic diphenylcyclopropenone sensitization with weekly scalp DPC. Material: whole blood, obtained in connection with sensitization to the hapten diphenylcyclopropenone (DPC). The source is a woman in her late teens or twenties with alopecia areata. Some clones in this sample may be carry-over from other donors' samples.

This clonotype appeared many times. The chain employs TRBV10-3 and TRBJ2-2, with D possibly matching TRBD1 (5 bases). The CDR3 runs to 12 residues. Germline values: CDR1 ENHRY, CDR2 SYGVKD. V was cut by 9 bases and J by 4 bases, with 9 bases left in between. CDR3 sequence reads: CAIRQSTGELFF. CDR3 coding DNA: TGTGCCATACGACAGTCCACCGGGGAGCTGTTTTTT.

This clonotype showed up just a few times. The chain recombines TRBV6-6 with TRBJ2-2; D remains unclear. The length of the CDR3 is 13 residues. Germline CDR1 is MNHNY and CDR2 is SVGAGI (reference sequence). Trimming left V 0 bases short and J 9 bases short, with 8 bases between. DNA of the CDR3: TGTGCCAGCAGTTACTCGGACCCCCGGGAGCTGTTTTTT. It specifies CASSYSDPRELFF.

The V and J genes are TRBV7-9 and TRBJ1-2, with D unresolved. Per germline, CDR1 SEHNR and CDR2 FQNEAQ (reference sequence). CDR3 length equals 14 residues. V lost 1 base and J 4 bases, leaving 10 bases between the germline ends. The CDR3 here is CASSLVPATYGYTF. The CDR3 DNA reads as TGTGCCAGCAGCTTAGTACCGGCAACCTATGGCTACACCTTC.

This clonotype was counted at least ten times. The junction and the germline gene differ at one end; a read error may be behind it. This sequence joins TRBV7-2 and TRBJ1-5; D is perhaps TRBD1 (5 bases). The length of the CDR3 is 13 residues. CDR1 is SGHTA and CDR2 is FQGNSA in the germline V gene. DNA of the CDR3: TGTGCCAGCAGCTTGGCGCCGGGGCAGCCCCAACATTTT. Residues: CASSLAPGQPQHF.

This chain uses TRBV4-1 with TRBJ2-2; 9 positions agree with TRBD2. CDR3 length equals 16 residues. CDR1 is MGHRA and CDR2 is YSYEKL in the germline V gene. The ends lost 0 bases at V and 5 bases at J; junction bases unmatched: 4. The CDR3: CASSQDSGRLTGELFF. CDR3 nucleotide sequence: TGCGCCAGCAGCCAAGATAGCGGGAGATTGACCGGGGAGCTGTTTTTT.

This clonotype showed up just a few times. V usage is TRBV20-1 and J usage is TRBJ2-7, with a possible D match to TRBD1 (6 bases). Germline-derived CDR1 and CDR2 are DFQATT and SNEGSKA (reference sequence). V was pared by 2 bases and J by 2 bases, with 19 bases between. CDR3 length equals 16 residues. The CDR3 nucleotides are TGCAGTGCTAGATCCTCCAGGACAGCGATACCCTACGAGCAGTACTTC. Amino acid sequence: CSARSSRTAIPYEQYF.

This clonotype was observed a few times. The chain has TRBV9 and TRBJ1-1; D possibly corresponds to TRBD1 (6 bases). V lost 0 bases and J lost 4, with 10 bases in between. This CDR3 region has 14 residues. Germline loops: CDR1 SGDLS, CDR2 YYNGEE. The CDR3: CASSVDRASTEAFF. In nucleotides, the CDR3 is TGTGCCAGCAGCGTAGACAGGGCTTCCACTGAAGCTTTCTTT.

This clonotype was counted only a few times. The chain has TRBV3-1 and TRBJ2-1, with D possibly being TRBD1 (5 bases). Trimming removed 1 base from V and 7 bases from J, with 17 bases in between. Germline CDR1 is LGHDT and CDR2 is YNNKEL (reference sequence). This CDR3 comprises 16 residues. The CDR3 sequence is CASSQVGAGILNEQFF. CDR3 in DNA: TGTGCCAGCAGCCAAGTTGGGGCAGGAATCCTAAATGAGCAGTTCTTC.

This chain uses TRBV7-8 with TRBJ1-1, with 8 bases identical to TRBD1. Germline V CDR1 and CDR2: SGHVS, FQNEAQ. V lost 3 bases to trimming and J lost 6 bases; unmatched junction nucleotides: 3. The CDR3 runs 13 residues. For the CDR3, the DNA is TGTGCCAGCAGCTTGGGCAGGGGGCCTGAAGCTTTCTTT. It is translated as CASSLGRGPEAFF.

This chain joins TRBV7-8 and TRBJ2-1; D may correspond to TRBD1 or TRBD2 (5 bases each). Deletions cut 1 base from V and 9 bases from J, with 16 bases between. Germline V lookup: CDR1 SGHVS, CDR2 FQNEAQ. CDR3 length equals 15 residues. In nucleotides, the CDR3 is TGTGCCAGCAGCTTAGGTAGTGGGGGAGTAAGTGAGCAGTTCTTC. This gives the protein CASSLGSGGVSEQFF.

The rearrangement joins TRBV12-3 or TRBV12-4 to TRBJ1-2; D perhaps matches TRBD1 (5 bases). V was pared by 5 bases and J by 8 bases, with 12 bases between. CDR3 length: 12 residues. For the CDR3, the DNA is TGTGCCAGCAGTGCAGGGCTCCGGGGCTACACCTTC. Protein sequence: CASSAGLRGYTF.

The chain links TRBV5-1 to TRBJ2-1, with D possibly matching TRBD2 (6 bases). The CDR3 sequence is 13 residues long. Deletions cut 10 bases from V and 8 bases from J, with 19 bases between. From germline, CDR1 is SGHRS and CDR2 YFSETQ. The CDR3 coding sequence is TGCGCCGTCCGGCGGGGAGGACTTGATGAGCAGTTCTTC. The encoded protein is CAVRRGGLDEQFF.

Comments on this clonotype: Sequence at one end of the junction differs from germline and may be a read error. The chain couples TRBV5-4 to TRBJ1-1; 7 bases are a match to TRBD1. The CDR3 covers 14 residues. The germline V gene encodes CDR1 SGHNT and CDR2 YYREEE (reference sequence). The CDR3 spells CASRREQGNPEAFF. The DNA for the CDR3 is TGTGCCAGCAGGCGGGAACAGGGGAACCCTGAAGCTTTCTTT. The whole variable domain, filled in from reference TRBV5-4 and TRBJ1-1, reads ETGVTQSPTHLIKTRGQQVTLRCSSQSGHNTVSWYQQALGQGPQFIFQYYREEENGRGNFPPRFSGLQFPNYSSELNVNALELDDSALYLCASRREQGNPEAFFGQGTRLTVV.